One and the same sample provided the 28 T cell receptor beta chains below, sequenced in a study of blood T cell repertoires in COVID-19 (TCRdb year 2020). The library was made by the immunoSEQ multiplex PCR assay. Not all clones reach the TCRdb copy of this immuneACCESS table, which keeps in-frame sequences only. Checked studies attribute under half of the gap to unresolved V genes and leave the rest unexplained. The sample has about 220,000 clones on record, roughly four fifths of them singletons. Of the sample, approximately 5% falls within the top ten clones. The sequencing input was peripheral blood. All receptors come from an older woman with COVID-19, enrolled during active disease.

This clone was detected only once. The chain combines TRBV7-9 with TRBJ2-2, with 9 bases fitting TRBD1. CDR3 length: 16 residues. The J segment lost 6 bases and the V segment lost 5 bases, leaving 10 bases of the junction unmatched. CDR1 is SEHNR and CDR2 is FQNEAQ in the germline V gene (reference sequence). For the CDR3, the DNA is TGTGCCAGCAGCATACAGGGGGCAACGAGAGCCGGGGAGCTGTTTTTT. This translates into CASSIQGATRAGELFF.

The chain combines TRBV27 with TRBJ2-5, with no clear D. Germline V gene sequence: CDR1 MNHEY, CDR2 SMNVEV (reference sequence). The CDR3 extends over 14 amino acids. The V end lost 3 bases, the J end lost 8 bases, and 16 bases lay between the germline ends. CDR3 amino acids: CASSFFGEEGTQYF. The CDR3 DNA reads TGTGCCAGCAGTTTCTTCGGAGAAGAAGGAACCCAGTACTTC.

Comment on this clone: Germline and junction disagree at one end, which may indicate a read error. The rearrangement uses TRBV6-2 or TRBV6-3 and TRBJ2-6; no firm D call. Germline lookup yields CDR1 MNHEY and CDR2 SVGEGT. CDR3 length: 13 amino acids. The CDR3 sequence: CASSHSGANVLTF. The CDR3 bases are TGTGCCAGCAGTCACTCTGGGGCCAACGTCCTGACTTTC.

The J gene is TRBJ2-7, the V gene TRBV2; the D gene is possibly TRBD1 (8 bases). The V gene's germline CDR1 is SNHLY and CDR2 FYNNEI. Deletions cut 4 bases from V and 5 bases from J, with 15 bases between. The CDR3 loop spans 14 amino acids. DNA for the CDR3: TGTGCCAGCAGTGCCAACAGGGGGGGGCACGAGCAGTACTTC. This sequence encodes CASSANRGGHEQYF. Drawing the rest from reference TRBV2 and TRBJ2-7, the complete variable domain is EPEVTQTPSHQVTQMGQEVILRCVPISNHLYFYWYRQILGQKVEFLVSFYNNEISEKSEIFDDQFSVERPDGSNFTLKIRSTKLEDSAMYFCASSANRGGHEQYFGPGTRLTVT.

The chain joins TRBV11-3 to TRBJ1-1; D is perhaps TRBD1 (5 bases). The CDR3 sequence is 14 residues long. The V gene's germline CDR1 is SGHNT and CDR2 YENEEA. V was trimmed by 1 base and J by 4 bases, leaving 10 bases between them. CDR3 in amino acids: CASSLVGAGTEAFF. The CDR3 nucleotides are TGTGCCAGCAGCTTAGTAGGGGCAGGCACTGAAGCTTTCTTT.

The chain uses TRBV6-6 and TRBJ1-4, with 8 bases lining up with TRBD1. After removal of 2 bases from V and 7 bases from J, the junction contained 3 bases not matched to a gene. Per germline, CDR1 MNHNY and CDR2 SVGAGI (reference sequence). There are 14 residues in the CDR3. For the CDR3, the DNA is TGTGCCAGCAGTTACCCCGGACAGGGTGAAAAACTGTTTTTT. It yields the protein CASSYPGQGEKLFF.

The gene calls are TRBV2 and TRBJ2-2; a weak D match, TRBD1 (5 bases). This CDR3 region has 16 residues. Germline V gives CDR1 SNHLY, CDR2 FYNNEI. V lost 5 bases and J 0 bases, leaving 13 bases between the germline ends. CDR3 DNA: TGTGCCAGCAGTTTACAGGATCCTTCGAACACCGGGGAGCTGTTTTTT. Amino acid sequence: CASSLQDPSNTGELFF.

As for this clone: The sample has other DNA sequences that encode this CDR3 too. J is TRBJ1-2 and V is TRBV6-2 or TRBV6-3; D not resolved. The CDR3 spans 13 residues. Germline CDR1 MNHEY, CDR2 SVGEGT. Trimming stripped 2 bases from V and 2 bases from J, with 6 bases between. DNA of the CDR3: TGTGCCAGCAGTTACGGAGGGAACTATGGCTACACCTTC. Translated: CASSYGGNYGYTF.

The rearrangement joins TRBV19 to TRBJ2-2, with TRBD1 identical over 9 bases. With V trimmed by 1 base and J by 1 base, 7 bases remained unmatched. This CDR3 has 18 residues. CDR1 is LNHDA, CDR2 SQIVND, per germline (reference sequence). The CDR3, as DNA: TGTGCCAGTAGTATAGGGATTACAGGGGGCGGGAACACCGGGGAGCTGTTTTTT. It codes for CASSIGITGGGNTGELFF.

The rearrangement joins TRBV11-3 to TRBJ2-1, with 15 positions matching TRBD2. Germline loops: CDR1 SGHNT, CDR2 YENEEA. The CDR3 runs 16 residues. The V gene end was trimmed by 5 bases and the J gene end by 8 bases; junction bases not matched to a gene: 7. The CDR3 protein is CASSPGLAGGQDEQFF. DNA of the CDR3: TGTGCCAGCAGCCCCGGACTAGCGGGAGGGCAGGATGAGCAGTTCTTC.

The rearrangement joins TRBV7-2 to TRBJ2-7; 9 bases match TRBD1. The J segment lost 3 bases and the V segment lost 6 bases, leaving 9 bases of the junction unmatched. The CDR3 totals 15 residues. Germline V lookup: CDR1 SGHTA, CDR2 FQGNSA. The DNA of the CDR3 is TGTGCCAGCAGTTCGGACAGGGGAGAGGTCTACGAGCAGTACTTC. Translated: CASSSDRGEVYEQYF.

The rearrangement links TRBV7-8 to TRBJ2-5; no definite D call. This CDR3 contains 11 residues. V lost 8 bases to trimming and J lost 5 bases, with 9 bases between them. Per the germline V gene, CDR1 is SGHVS and CDR2 is FQNEAQ. CDR3 residues: CASAAKETQYF. Written as DNA, the CDR3 is TGTGCCAGCGCGGCGAAGGAGACCCAGTACTTC.

V and J are TRBV27 and TRBJ2-3, with 9 bases lining up with TRBD2. The germline V gene has CDR1 MNHEY and CDR2 SMNVEV (reference sequence). V lost 4 bases to trimming and J lost 4 bases; unmatched junction nucleotides: 3. The CDR3 totals 14 residues. CDR3: CASSSRTSADTQYF. As DNA, the CDR3 is TGTGCCAGCAGTTCGCGGACTAGCGCAGATACGCAGTATTTT.

The V and J genes are TRBV12-3 or TRBV12-4 and TRBJ2-7; a weak D match, TRBD1 (7 bases). CDR3 length: 12 residues. With 5 bases removed from V and 3 bases from J, the gap between germline ends came to 8 bases. CDR3 loop: CASSQGGYEQYF. In DNA form, the CDR3 reads TGTGCCAGCAGTCAGGGGGGCTACGAGCAGTACTTC.

V is TRBV27 and J is TRBJ2-3; 10 bases are shared with TRBD2. Germline values: CDR1 MNHEY, CDR2 SMNVEV (reference sequence). Unmatched junction bases numbered 8, after V lost 4 bases and J lost 4 bases. The CDR3 runs 16 residues. Here the CDR3 reads CASSSPSGGGSDTQYF. The CDR3 DNA follows: TGTGCCAGCAGTTCTCCTAGCGGGGGTGGATCAGATACGCAGTATTTT.

The chain joins TRBV21-1 to TRBJ2-5; the D call TRBD2 from the table was never checked on the DNA. TRBV21-1 is recorded as a pseudogene. CDR3 size: 17 residues. CDR3 protein: CASSEDRTRGNQETQYF. The CDR3 coding sequence is TGTGCCAGCAGCGAAGACCGGACTAGGGGAAACCAAGAGACCCAGTACTTC.

The genes are TRBV28 and TRBJ1-5; D may be TRBD1 (6 bases). Trimming cost V 3 bases and J 1 base, with 25 bases left between them. Germline V gene sequence: CDR1 MDHEN, CDR2 SYDVKM. The CDR3 contains 20 residues. CDR3 nucleotides: TGTGCCAGCAGTTTTAATATCCTGACTAAGGACAGTGGGAGCAATCAGCCCCAGCATTTT. As protein: CASSFNILTKDSGSNQPQHF.

This chain connects TRBV12-3 or TRBV12-4 to TRBJ2-3; D is unclear. V dropped 7 bases and J dropped 2 bases, with 7 bases sitting between them. The CDR3 covers 12 residues. CDR3 region: CASNTLTDTQYF. The CDR3 region has the DNA TGTGCCAGCAATACTCTCACAGATACGCAGTATTTT.

The J gene is TRBJ2-2, the V gene TRBV20-1, with D possibly TRBD1 on 5 matching bases. Germline V lookup: CDR1 DFQATT, CDR2 SNEGSKA (reference sequence). V was cut by 7 bases and J by 7 bases, with 10 bases left in between. There are 11 residues in the CDR3. The CDR3 bases are TGCAGTGGCCAGGGTAGCGGGGAGCTGTTTTTT. It codes for CSGQGSGELFF.

The chain couples TRBV7-2 to TRBJ1-1; 7 bases map to TRBD1. The CDR3 has 14 amino acids. Germline lookup yields CDR1 SGHTA and CDR2 FQGNSA. Trimming cost V 2 bases and J 1 base; bases outside gene matches: 1. CDR3 sequence (DNA): TGTGCCAGCAGCTTAAAGGGGGCGAACACTGAAGCTTTCTTT. This sequence encodes CASSLKGANTEAFF.

This sequence joins TRBV30 and TRBJ1-1; perhaps TRBD1 as D (5 bases). This CDR3 region has 14 residues. Germline V gives CDR1 GTSNPN, CDR2 SVGIG (reference sequence). V shed 4 bases and J shed 5 bases, with 17 bases lying between them. For the CDR3, the DNA is TGTGCCTGGATCGCCGGGGGGGGGATAACTGAAGCTTTCTTT. Encoded protein: CAWIAGGGITEAFF.

This clone was recorded only once. The chain uses TRBV7-9 and TRBJ2-6, with a possible D match to TRBD1 (6 bases). Trimming removed 2 bases from V and 12 bases from J, with 14 bases in between. Per germline, CDR1 SEHNR and CDR2 FQNEAQ (reference sequence). The CDR3 covers 14 residues. As DNA, the CDR3 is TGTGCCAGCAGCTTACGGACAGCCTCGAGCGTCCTGACTTTC. This encodes CASSLRTASSVLTF.

This clone came up once. The V call is TRBV24-1, the J call TRBJ1-2; no clear D gene. Between the trimmed V and J ends, which lost 8 bases and 8 bases, there was a span of 14 bases. Germline-derived CDR1 and CDR2 are KGHDR and SFDVKD. The CDR3 contains 12 residues. CDR3 residues: CATTTALEGYTF. CDR3 nucleotides: TGTGCCACCACTACGGCCCTGGAGGGCTACACCTTC.

The chain couples TRBV2 to TRBJ2-5; 8 bases align to TRBD1. CDR1 and CDR2 (germline): SNHLY, FYNNEI. V was clipped by 5 bases and J by 4 bases; unmatched bases: 6. This CDR3 contains 14 residues. The CDR3 loop reads CASSHLQGAETQYF. The CDR3 bases are TGTGCCAGCAGTCATCTCCAGGGGGCAGAGACCCAGTACTTC.

This clone came up once. The V gene is TRBV5-1, the J gene TRBJ2-7; TRBD2 agrees at 10 bases. The germline V gene has CDR1 SGHRS and CDR2 YFSETQ. With V trimmed by 1 base and J by 2 bases, 0 bases remained unmatched. The CDR3 consists of 14 residues. The CDR3 nucleotides read TGCGCCAGCAGCTTGACTAGCGGGGCCTACGAGCAGTACTTC. It translates to CASSLTSGAYEQYF.

This clone has only one observation. The CDR3 sequence is CASSQDLRGSDEQFF. CDR3 in DNA: TGTGCCAGCAGCCAAGATCTTCGCGGGAGCGATGAGCAGTTCTTC. The genes are TRBV3-1 (or the pseudogene TRBV3-2) and TRBJ2-1, with 7 bases matching TRBD2. The CDR3 runs 15 residues. CDR1 and CDR2 (germline): LGHDT, YNNKEL (reference sequence). With 0 bases clipped from V and 8 bases from J, the junction kept 7 bases outside the gene matches.

Here the CDR3 DNA reads TGTGCCTCCACCACTTCGGGGGGGCAGGCGAATCAGCCCCAGCATTTT. This gives the protein CASTTSGGQANQPQHF. The chain is built from TRBV19 and TRBJ1-5, with D perhaps matching TRBD1 (6 bases). The V end was cut by 11 bases, the J end by 4 bases, with 24 bases between. This CDR3 spans 16 amino acids. Per germline, CDR1 LNHDA and CDR2 SQIVND (reference sequence).

This sequence joins TRBV6-4 and TRBJ2-1; 9 nucleotides match TRBD1. The germline gives CDR1 MRHNA, CDR2 SNTAGT. This CDR3 spans 12 amino acids. After removal of 3 bases from V and 9 bases from J, the junction contained 0 bases not matched to a gene. CDR3: CASSEDRGEQFF. The CDR3 DNA is TGTGCCAGCAGTGAGGACAGGGGTGAGCAGTTCTTC.